Shown below are 32 T cell receptor beta chains from a single sample sequenced in a study of cytomegalovirus exposure and HLA in healthy donors. 60 Vbeta and 13 Jbeta primers were used in PCR. The table came from immunoSEQ multiplex PCR; TCRdb's copy has only in-frame clones and leaves some out. This table holds approximately 170,000 clones, approximately 76% found once. The sample was PBMCs. The receptors originated from a woman aged 18-35 years in good health and CMV-seropositive.

The chain carries TRBV2 and TRBJ2-5, with 10 bases identical to TRBD1. The J call may be faulty, since TRBJ2-7 better matches the DNA end. The CDR3 contains 15 residues. Germline V CDR1 and CDR2: SNHLY, FYNNEI. The CDR3 coding sequence is TGTGCCAGCAGTGGAGAGACAGGGGGCTTCTCCGAGCAGTACTTC. Its translation: CASSGETGGFSEQYF.

The V gene is TRBV7-9, the J gene TRBJ2-7; 7 nucleotides line up with TRBD1. The CDR3 consists of 15 residues. The germline V gene has CDR1 SEHNR and CDR2 FQNEAQ (reference sequence). J gave up 7 bases and V 7 bases, and 16 bases lay outside the gene matches. CDR3 in amino acids: CASTPGTTGWEEQYF. The CDR3, as DNA: TGTGCCAGCACCCCCGGGACGACAGGGTGGGAAGAGCAGTACTTC.

This chain uses TRBV6-1 with TRBJ1-1, with a tentative D call TRBD1 (6 bases). V shed 1 base and J shed 8 bases, with 14 bases lying between them. CDR3 length: 14 amino acids. Germline V gene sequence: CDR1 MNHNS, CDR2 SASEGT. The DNA for the CDR3 is TGTGCCAGCAGTGAAGGTACAGGGTCCGCCGAAGCTTTCTTT. Its protein is CASSEGTGSAEAFF.

This clone was observed once. This chain joins TRBV19 and TRBJ1-6; D possibly corresponds to TRBD1 (6 bases). CDR3 length: 15 residues. The germline V gene has CDR1 LNHDA and CDR2 SQIVND (reference sequence). Trimming shortened V by 9 bases and J by 4 bases, and 16 bases separated the two germline ends. For the CDR3, the DNA is TGTGCCAGCAGACTTACAGGGATTTATAATTCACCCCTCCACTTT. Translating gives CASRLTGIYNSPLHF.

With respect to this clone: Other DNA sequences in this specimen translate into the identical CDR3. The V gene is TRBV7-2, the J gene TRBJ2-7; 7 bases fit TRBD1. Germline V lookup: CDR1 SGHTA, CDR2 FQGNSA. V was pared by 5 bases and J by 2 bases, with 12 bases of the junction left unmatched. This CDR3 spans 16 amino acids. Here the CDR3 reads CASSPISGTETYEQYF. In DNA, the CDR3 is TGTGCCAGCAGCCCAATCTCCGGGACAGAGACCTACGAGCAGTACTTC.

This clone was seen a few times. The chain combines TRBV9 with TRBJ2-2; 8 bases are a match to TRBD1. This CDR3 has 16 amino acids. Losses at the gene ends were 4 bases for V and 5 bases for J; bases not matched to a gene: 10. Looked up from germline, CDR1 is SGDLS and CDR2 is YYNGEE. The CDR3 spells CASSSTDRVGTGELFF. The CDR3 DNA sequence: TGTGCCAGCAGCTCCACGGACAGGGTCGGTACCGGGGAGCTGTTTTTT. Using reference TRBV9 and TRBJ2-2 for the parts outside the CDR3, the full variable domain is DSGVTQTPKHLITATGQRVTLRCSPRSGDLSVYWYQQSLDQGLQFLIQYYNGEERAKGNILERFSAQQFPDLHSELNLSSLELGDSALYFCASSSTDRVGTGELFFGEGSRLTVL.

The rearrangement uses TRBV7-2 and TRBJ2-5; possible D gene TRBD2, 6 bases. Trimming shortened V by 0 bases and J by 5 bases, and 13 bases separated the two germline ends. Germline V gene data show CDR1 as SGHTA and CDR2 as FQGNSA. The length of the CDR3 is 15 residues. In nucleotides, the CDR3 is TGTGCCAGCAGCTTAGCACAAGCGGGTTGGGAGACCCAGTACTTC. Protein: CASSLAQAGWETQYF.

The J gene is TRBJ2-5, the V gene TRBV2, with a weak D call TRBD2 (5 bases). CDR1 SNHLY and CDR2 FYNNEI come from the germline V gene. The CDR3 sequence is 13 residues long. Trimming stripped 3 bases from V and 3 bases from J, with 8 bases between. The DNA for the CDR3 is TGTGCCAGCAGTGAGGAGGAAGAAGAGACCCAGTACTTC. Amino acid sequence: CASSEEEEETQYF.

A few counts support this clone. The V gene is TRBV5-6, the J gene TRBJ2-7; D is perhaps TRBD1 (6 bases). CDR1 and CDR2 from the germline V gene are SGHDT and YYEEEE. The CDR3 has 16 amino acids. Trimming removed 0 bases from V and 2 bases from J, with 15 bases in between. The CDR3 spells CASSLDGRGGPYEQYF. In DNA, the CDR3 is TGTGCCAGCAGCTTGGACGGGCGAGGGGGACCCTACGAGCAGTACTTC. Looking up the rest from reference TRBV5-6 and TRBJ2-7 gives the full variable domain: DAGVTQSPTHLIKTRGQQVTLRCSPKSGHDTVSWYQQALGQGPQFIFQYYEEEERQRGNFPDRFSGHQFPNYSSELNVNALLLGDSALYLCASSLDGRGGPYEQYFGPGTRLTVT.

V and J are TRBV5-1 and TRBJ2-2; 13 bases are shared with TRBD2. Losses at the gene ends were 4 bases for V and 6 bases for J; bases not matched to a gene: 6. From germline, CDR1 is SGHRS and CDR2 YFSETQ. The CDR3 length is 16 residues. CDR3 bases: TGCGCCAGCAGCCCGCAGGGACTAGCGGGGCCCGGGGAGCTGTTTTTT. Translation gives CASSPQGLAGPGELFF. The whole variable domain, filled in from reference TRBV5-1 and TRBJ2-2, reads KAGVTQTPRYLIKTRGQQVTLSCSPISGHRSVSWYQQTPGQGLQFLFEYFSETQRNKGNFPGRFSGRQFSNSRSEMNVSTLELGDSALYLCASSPQGLAGPGELFFGEGSRLTVL.

The V gene is TRBV7-2, the J gene TRBJ1-2, with D possibly matching TRBD1 (5 bases). The CDR3 length is 14 residues. V was cut by 1 base and J by 5 bases, with 11 bases left in between. Germline CDR1 and CDR2: SGHTA and FQGNSA. The CDR3 here is CASSLEQGGYGYTF. Here the CDR3 DNA reads TGTGCCAGCAGCTTAGAGCAGGGAGGGTATGGCTACACCTTC.

This clone was counted a few times. The V call is TRBV5-4, the J call TRBJ2-2; 10 nucleotides align to TRBD1. J was trimmed by 6 bases and V by 4 bases; bases with no gene match: 9. Germline values: CDR1 SGHNT, CDR2 YYREEE (reference sequence). CDR3 size: 16 residues. The CDR3 sequence: CASSGTGVIDAGELFF. The CDR3 DNA follows: TGTGCCAGCAGCGGGACAGGGGTAATCGACGCCGGGGAGCTGTTTTTT.

The genes are TRBV6-5 and TRBJ2-7; D is uncertain. Deletions cut 2 bases from V and 2 bases from J, with 13 bases between. CDR3 length: 15 amino acids. Looked up from germline, CDR1 is MNHEY and CDR2 is SVGAGI. CDR3 in DNA: TGTGCCAGCAGTTACGCCCCTCTAGGAACCTACGAGCAGTACTTC. Its protein product is CASSYAPLGTYEQYF.

The rearrangement links TRBV7-2 to TRBJ2-2, with TRBD1 identical over 9 bases. CDR3 length: 16 residues. V gave up 5 bases and J gave up 2 bases; unmatched junction bases: 6. Germline assignment: CDR1 SGHTA and CDR2 FQGNSA. The DNA for the CDR3 is TGTGCCAGCAGCATGACAGGGGGATTTAACACCGGGGAGCTGTTTTTT. It encodes CASSMTGGFNTGELFF. Supplemented by reference TRBV7-2 and TRBJ2-2, the full variable domain reads GAGVSQSPSNKVTEKGKDVELRCDPISGHTALYWYRQSLGQGLEFLIYFQGNSAPDKSGLPSDRFSAERTGGSVSTLTIQRTQQEDSAVYLCASSMTGGFNTGELFFGEGSRLTVL.

DNA for the CDR3: TGTGCCAGCCGAAACATCAAGACAGGGGACACCGGGGAGCTGTTTTTT. It translates to CASRNIKTGDTGELFF. This chain links TRBV5-4 with TRBJ2-2; 8 nucleotides align to TRBD1. V gave up 7 bases and J gave up 3 bases; unmatched junction bases: 11. Germline CDR1 and CDR2: SGHNT and YYREEE (reference sequence). There are 16 residues in the CDR3.

V is TRBV27 and J is TRBJ2-1; 12 positions match TRBD1. V trimming: 7 bases; J trimming: 9 bases; junction bases outside the gene matches: 7. CDR3 length: 14 residues. Germline values: CDR1 MNHEY, CDR2 SMNVEV (reference sequence). CDR3: CASTGTGGFCEQFF. The CDR3 nucleotides read TGTGCCAGCACCGGGACAGGGGGCTTCTGTGAGCAGTTCTTC.

Only one count was recorded for this clone. This rearrangement joins TRBV7-9 to TRBJ2-1, with D perhaps TRBD2 (5 bases). Germline V gene lookup returns CDR1 SEHNR and CDR2 FQNEAQ (reference sequence). This CDR3 comprises 12 residues. Trimming shortened V by 4 bases and J by 13 bases, and 14 bases separated the two germline ends. CDR3 nucleotide sequence: TGTGCCAGCAGCTCGTTCGGGGATCTACAGTTCTTC. Translated, it gives CASSSFGDLQFF.

This chain links TRBV4-1 with TRBJ2-5; maybe TRBD2 (5 bases). Germline V lookup: CDR1 MGHRA, CDR2 YSYEKL. The length of the CDR3 is 15 residues. V was pared by 0 bases and J by 4 bases, with 12 bases between. The CDR3 loop reads CASSQEWPSRETQYF. In nucleotides, the CDR3 is TGCGCCAGCAGCCAAGAATGGCCTAGCCGAGAGACCCAGTACTTC.

The chain recombines TRBV7-9 with TRBJ2-7; perhaps TRBD2 as D (6 bases). There are 16 residues in the CDR3. CDR1 and CDR2 (germline): SEHNR, FQNEAQ (reference sequence). The V gene lost 5 bases and the J gene lost 4 bases, with 21 bases spanning the gap. The CDR3 spells CASSTPLVAADYEQYF. The CDR3 DNA follows: TGTGCCAGCAGCACACCCTTGGTAGCGGCCGATTACGAGCAGTACTTC.

The CDR3 spells CASSFGLAGGRETQYF. Here the CDR3 DNA reads TGTGCCAGCAGCTTCGGACTAGCGGGGGGGCGAGAGACCCAGTACTTC. J is TRBJ2-5 and V is TRBV7-8; 15 bases align to TRBD2. Germline values: CDR1 SGHVS, CDR2 FQNEAQ. The CDR3 is made up of 16 amino acids. The ends lost 3 bases at V and 4 bases at J; junction bases unmatched: 3.

V gene TRBV18 combines with J gene TRBJ2-1; 11 bases are a match to TRBD1. This CDR3 is built from 14 residues. After removal of 5 bases from V and 9 bases from J, the junction contained 6 bases not matched to a gene. Looked up from germline, CDR1 is KGHSH and CDR2 is LQKENI. CDR3 amino acids: CASSGGQGATEQFF. DNA of the CDR3: TGTGCCAGCTCAGGTGGACAGGGGGCGACTGAGCAGTTCTTC.

This chain uses TRBV5-6 with TRBJ2-5, with 11 bases that match TRBD2. V was pared by 1 base and J by 5 bases, with 7 bases of the junction left unmatched. The CDR3 sequence is 16 residues long. Germline CDR1 SGHDT, CDR2 YYEEEE. CDR3 region: CASSLLPSGGRETQYF. CDR3 DNA: TGTGCCAGCAGCTTGCTTCCTAGCGGGGGGCGGGAGACCCAGTACTTC.

This clone came up a few times. The rearrangement uses TRBV30 and TRBJ1-1; 7 bases match TRBD1. The CDR3 is 15 amino acids. The trim removed 1 base at V and 0 bases at J, leaving 5 bases unmatched. Germline-derived CDR1 and CDR2 are GTSNPN and SVGIG (reference sequence). In DNA, the CDR3 is TGTGCCTGGAGTGGATTGGGGACAGTGAACACTGAAGCTTTCTTT. This translates into CAWSGLGTVNTEAFF.

This chain joins TRBV15 and TRBJ1-5, with 12 bases identical to TRBD1. From germline, CDR1 is LNHNV and CDR2 YYDKDF (reference sequence). V gave up 6 bases and J gave up 6 bases; unmatched junction bases: 12. The CDR3 is made up of 17 amino acids. The CDR3 protein is CATRGQGAPGYRQPQHF. CDR3 in DNA: TGTGCCACCAGGGGACAGGGGGCGCCTGGCTACCGTCAGCCCCAGCATTTT.

This chain links TRBV19 with TRBJ1-1; possible D gene TRBD1, 5 bases. CDR1 is LNHDA and CDR2 is SQIVND in the germline V gene (reference sequence). The CDR3 consists of 14 residues. Trimming removed 4 bases from V and 1 base from J, with 10 bases in between. The chain's CDR3 is CASSKDGQNTEAFF. DNA for the CDR3: TGTGCCAGTAGTAAAGATGGACAGAACACTGAAGCTTTCTTT.

The chain carries TRBV28 and TRBJ2-5; 7 bases are a match to TRBD2. With V trimmed by 3 bases and J by 4 bases, 11 bases remained unmatched. The CDR3 has 16 amino acids. Germline CDR1 MDHEN, CDR2 SYDVKM. CDR3: CASSFRVSSGIETQYF. Written as DNA, the CDR3 is TGTGCCAGCAGTTTTAGGGTCTCTAGCGGAATAGAGACCCAGTACTTC.

The chain joins TRBV28 to TRBJ1-5; 8 bases map to TRBD1. The CDR3 is 15 residues long. Per the germline V gene, CDR1 is MDHEN and CDR2 is SYDVKM. The ends lost 6 bases at V and 5 bases at J; junction bases unmatched: 9. CDR3: CASSPGGARDQPQHF. CDR3 sequence (DNA): TGTGCCAGCAGCCCAGGGGGCGCGAGGGATCAGCCCCAGCATTTT.

V gene TRBV7-2 combines with J gene TRBJ1-3; D perhaps matches TRBD1 (6 bases). Germline CDR1 is SGHTA and CDR2 is FQGNSA. The CDR3 covers 15 residues. The V end lost 0 bases, the J end lost 2 bases, and 8 bases lay between the germline ends. DNA for the CDR3: TGTGCCAGCAGCTTAGCGGGACACGCTGGAAACACCATATATTTT. It encodes CASSLAGHAGNTIYF.

The table lists this clone with a few counts. CDR3: CASSPRGGSPYGYTF. The CDR3 nucleotides read TGTGCCAGCAGTCCTAGGGGGGGGAGCCCTTATGGCTACACCTTC. This sequence joins TRBV27 and TRBJ1-2, with a possible D match to TRBD1 (6 bases). The V gene's germline CDR1 is MNHEY and CDR2 SMNVEV (reference sequence). The CDR3 extends over 15 amino acids. The ends were cut back, 5 bases at V and 5 bases at J, with 18 bases in the middle.

The chain has TRBV19 and TRBJ1-1; 7 nucleotides align to TRBD1. Unmatched junction bases numbered 12, after V lost 6 bases and J lost 2 bases. The germline V gene encodes CDR1 LNHDA and CDR2 SQIVND (reference sequence). The CDR3 has 16 amino acids. The CDR3 sequence: CASSDPRTGQNTEAFF. CDR3 nucleotide sequence: TGTGCCAGTAGCGACCCCCGGACAGGACAAAACACTGAAGCTTTCTTT.

This CDR3 reads CASSKVPGDNQPQHF. The CDR3 DNA sequence: TGTGCCAGCTCTAAGGTCCCGGGGGACAATCAGCCCCAGCATTTT. The rearrangement links TRBV19 to TRBJ1-5; D perhaps matches TRBD1 (5 bases). Germline CDR1 is LNHDA and CDR2 is SQIVND (reference sequence). Trimming took off 9 bases at V and 3 bases at J, with 18 bases between the two ends. CDR3 length equals 15 residues.

The chain couples TRBV28 to TRBJ1-1; D gene uncertain. V was clipped by 3 bases and J by 0 bases, with 20 bases between them. Germline V gives CDR1 MDHEN, CDR2 SYDVKM. The CDR3 sequence is 18 residues long. As DNA, the CDR3 is TGTGCCAGCAGTTTCTCCCCCGGGGTGCGAGGGATGAACACTGAAGCTTTCTTT. Amino acid sequence: CASSFSPGVRGMNTEAFF.